This T cell receptor beta chain was sequenced in a study of blood T cell repertoires in COVID-19. Study-wide background: Whether acute or convalescent, the COVID-19 samples came from the United States, Italy and Spain. T cells, B-cell-depleted T cells, or PBMCs supplied cDNA or gDNA.

Germline V gene lookup returns CDR1 MNHNY and CDR2 SVGAGI (reference sequence). Trimming took 4 bases from V and 4 from J; bases not matched to a gene: 6. This CDR3 is 15 amino acids long. Original processing notes: By means of reference gene primer amplification, nucleated cell counts were estimated. Repertoires were generated with immunoSEQ multiplex PCR, while TCRdb's copy carries only in-frame clones and drops some. Clone size and the V and J calls come from that table; the DNA yielded D and trimming. The table lists roughly 66,000 clones, approximately 86% of them singletons. Sequencing input: peripheral blood. The TCR sequence derives from a man in his 60s with acute or convalescent COVID-19. The chain recombines TRBV6-6 with TRBJ1-3, with 8 bases aligning to TRBD1. The chain's CDR3 is CASSSQGALGNTIYF. Here the CDR3 DNA reads TGTGCCAGCAGTTCCCAGGGGGCTCTAGGAAACACCATATATTTT.